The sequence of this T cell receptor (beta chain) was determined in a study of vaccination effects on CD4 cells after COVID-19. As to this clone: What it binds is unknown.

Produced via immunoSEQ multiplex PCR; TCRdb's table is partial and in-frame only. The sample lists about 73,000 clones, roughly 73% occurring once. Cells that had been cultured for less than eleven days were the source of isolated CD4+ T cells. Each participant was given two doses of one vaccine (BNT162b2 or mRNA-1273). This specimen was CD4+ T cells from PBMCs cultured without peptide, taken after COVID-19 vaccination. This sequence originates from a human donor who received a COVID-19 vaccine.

This CDR3 reads CATSDLAGSGDTDTQYF. CDR3 bases: TGTGCCACCAGTGACCTGGCAGGTAGCGGGGACACAGATACGCAGTATTTT. This chain links TRBV24-1 with TRBJ2-3, with 8 bases aligning to TRBD2. CDR3 length: 17 residues. J lost 2 bases, V lost 4 bases, and 10 bases had no gene match. Germline lookup yields CDR1 KGHDR and CDR2 SFDVKD.